These 14 T cell receptor beta chains were sequenced from one sample in a study of beta chain features in type 1 diabetes. Study observations and caveats: Shortening that was moderate but significant affected the TCRB CDR3s of Type 1 diabetes patients in all four CD4+ subsets.

The study reverse transcribed the entire isolated RNA, so it sequenced expressed TCRB transcripts. TCRdb's copy holds only in-frame clones and misses some; the assay was immunoSEQ multiplex PCR. Among around 250,000 clones listed, about 15% were seen once. These TCRs are of unknown antigen specificity. Specimen: naive CD4+ T cells from blood. Receptors were obtained from a man aged 30-40 years with type 1 diabetes.

The chain employs TRBV19 and TRBJ1-5; TRBD1 is a possible D gene (6 bases). Looked up from germline, CDR1 is LNHDA and CDR2 is SQIVND (reference sequence). The ends were cut back, 9 bases at V and 2 bases at J, with 17 bases in the middle. The CDR3 is 15 amino acids. The CDR3 here is CASQDGGLGNQPQHF. The CDR3 DNA is TGTGCCAGCCAGGATGGGGGCTTGGGCAATCAGCCCCAGCATTTT.

This clone was recorded a few times. This chain uses TRBV7-9 with TRBJ2-1, with TRBD1 identical over 8 bases. The V gene's germline CDR1 is SEHNR and CDR2 FQNEAQ (reference sequence). With V trimmed by 4 bases and J by 1 base, 3 bases remained unmatched. There are 15 residues in the CDR3. As DNA, the CDR3 is TGTGCCAGCAGCTATGACAGGGGTTCCTACAATGAGCAGTTCTTC. Protein product: CASSYDRGSYNEQFF.

This clone was detected only a few times. J is TRBJ2-5 and V is TRBV4-2; 13 bases agree with TRBD2. Germline assignment: CDR1 LGHNA and CDR2 YNFKEQ. With V trimmed by 4 bases and J by 3 bases, 5 bases remained unmatched. The CDR3 sequence is 16 residues long. This CDR3 is CASSPTSGGVKETQYF. CDR3 DNA: TGTGCCAGCAGCCCCACTAGCGGGGGGGTTAAAGAGACCCAGTACTTC.

This clone was seen only a few times. Sequence at one end of the junction differs from germline and may be a read error. The V and J genes are TRBV7-7 and TRBJ2-1; 7 nucleotides agree with TRBD1. Germline CDR1 reads SSHAT; CDR2 reads FNYEAQ (reference sequence). This CDR3 is 15 amino acids long. This chain's CDR3 is CASSPSTGNPYEQFF. CDR3 nucleotide sequence: TGTGCTAGCAGCCCTTCGACAGGGAACCCCTATGAGCAGTTCTTC.

Turning to this clone: Distinct nucleotide sequences in the sample also encode this CDR3. This sequence joins TRBV10-3 and TRBJ2-7; 9 nucleotides match TRBD1. The germline gives CDR1 ENHRY, CDR2 SYGVKD. The CDR3 contains 13 residues. With V trimmed by 6 bases and J by 3 bases, 3 bases remained unmatched. CDR3 DNA: TGTGCCATCAGCGAGGGACAGGGCTACGAGCAGTACTTC. Translating it yields CAISEGQGYEQYF.

This clone has more than one count but fewer than ten. The V and J genes are TRBV2 and TRBJ1-5; perhaps TRBD1 as D (5 bases). The V end lost 4 bases, the J end lost 5 bases, and 12 bases lay between the germline ends. Germline loops: CDR1 SNHLY, CDR2 FYNNEI. CDR3 length: 14 amino acids. CDR3 sequence (DNA): TGTGCCAGCAGTGGTCAGGGCCTTGATCAGCCCCAGCATTTT. It is translated as CASSGQGLDQPQHF.

The chain uses TRBV6-5 and TRBJ2-5; 8 bases fit TRBD2. This CDR3 region has 14 residues. Unmatched junction bases numbered 8, after V lost 0 bases and J lost 11 bases. Germline CDR1 is MNHEY and CDR2 is SVGAGI. Here the CDR3 DNA reads TGTGCCAGCAGTTACTCGACGGGGGGGAGGGAGCAGTACTTC. It translates to CASSYSTGGREQYF.

This clone was recorded a few times. The V gene is TRBV10-2, the J gene TRBJ2-7; 7 nucleotides agree with TRBD2. The germline V gene has CDR1 WSHSY and CDR2 SAAADI. This CDR3 is built from 15 residues. The ends lost 4 bases at V and 0 bases at J; junction bases unmatched: 6. Here the CDR3 DNA reads TGCGCCAGCAGTGGCCTAGCGGTCCCCTCCTACGAGCAGTACTTC. Translation gives CASSGLAVPSYEQYF.

The V gene is TRBV18, the J gene TRBJ1-4, with a tentative D call TRBD1 (6 bases). V gave up 2 bases and J gave up 3 bases, with 13 bases separating them. Per the germline V gene, CDR1 is KGHSH and CDR2 is LQKENI. There are 16 residues in the CDR3. This CDR3 reads CASSPASAGANEKLFF. The CDR3 bases are TGTGCCAGCTCACCAGCCTCCGCAGGGGCTAATGAAAAACTGTTTTTT.

In its sample, this clone was seen a few times. This chain uses TRBV7-9 with TRBJ1-1; 9 nucleotides agree with TRBD1. Unmatched junction bases numbered 10, after V lost 1 base and J lost 4 bases. Germline values: CDR1 SEHNR, CDR2 FQNEAQ (reference sequence). This CDR3 contains 17 residues. The CDR3 region is CASSLVETGTGRTEAFF. CDR3 nucleotide sequence: TGTGCCAGCAGCTTAGTCGAGACCGGGACAGGGCGCACTGAAGCTTTCTTT.

The rearrangement uses TRBV11-2 and TRBJ1-1, with D uncertain. The germline V and J ends were trimmed by 6 bases and 6 bases, with 5 bases remaining between them. CDR1 and CDR2 (germline): SGHAT, FQNNGV. CDR3 length: 10 amino acids. CDR3 protein: CASRSAEAFF. The CDR3 region has the DNA TGTGCCAGCAGGTCCGCTGAAGCTTTCTTT.

The CDR3 is CASSLARGRVIDTGELFF. CDR3 nucleotide sequence: TGTGCCAGCAGCTTGGCCAGAGGCAGGGTAATAGACACCGGGGAGCTGTTTTTT. The rearrangement joins TRBV5-4 to TRBJ2-2, with a possible D match to TRBD1 (5 bases). CDR3 length: 18 amino acids. CDR1 SGHNT and CDR2 YYREEE come from the germline V gene (reference sequence). Trimming shortened V by 0 bases and J by 3 bases, and 18 bases separated the two germline ends.

This clone was picked up a small number of times. V usage is TRBV29-1 and J usage is TRBJ1-1; perhaps TRBD1 as D (5 bases). CDR1 SQVTM and CDR2 ANQGSEA come from the germline V gene. This CDR3 is built from 16 residues. Trimming shortened V by 0 bases and J by 1 base, and 15 bases separated the two germline ends. Here the CDR3 DNA reads TGCAGCGTTGAAGATCTTACGACAGCAAAGAACACTGAAGCTTTCTTT. This sequence encodes CSVEDLTTAKNTEAFF.

This CDR3 is CASRLIAGGYEQFF. Here the CDR3 DNA reads TGTGCCAGCAGACTTATAGCGGGAGGGTATGAGCAGTTCTTC. This chain links TRBV7-9 with TRBJ2-1; 11 positions agree with TRBD2. J lost 8 bases, V lost 6 bases, and 6 bases had no gene match. CDR1 is SEHNR, CDR2 FQNEAQ, per germline (reference sequence). This CDR3 comprises 14 residues.